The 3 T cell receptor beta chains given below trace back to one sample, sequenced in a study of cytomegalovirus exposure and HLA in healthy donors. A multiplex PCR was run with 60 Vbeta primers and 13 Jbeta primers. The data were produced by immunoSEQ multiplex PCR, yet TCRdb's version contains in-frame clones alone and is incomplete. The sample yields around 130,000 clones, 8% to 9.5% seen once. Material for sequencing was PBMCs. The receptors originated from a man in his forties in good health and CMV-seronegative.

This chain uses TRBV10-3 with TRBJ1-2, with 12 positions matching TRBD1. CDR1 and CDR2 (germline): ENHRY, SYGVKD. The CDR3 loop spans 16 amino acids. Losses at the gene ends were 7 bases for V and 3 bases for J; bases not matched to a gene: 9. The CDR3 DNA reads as TGTGCCATCAAAAGGGGCGGGACAGGGGGCCACTATGGCTACACCTTC. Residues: CAIKRGGTGGHYGYTF.

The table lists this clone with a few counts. CDR3 nucleotides: TGTGCCATCCCGACAGGGGAAGCTTTCTTT. It yields the protein CAIPTGEAFF. The J gene is TRBJ1-1, the V gene TRBV5-4; 7 nucleotides agree with TRBD1. Trimming took 9 bases from V and 8 from J; bases not matched to a gene: 4. The CDR3 consists of 10 residues. Germline V gene sequence: CDR1 SGHNT, CDR2 YYREEE (reference sequence).

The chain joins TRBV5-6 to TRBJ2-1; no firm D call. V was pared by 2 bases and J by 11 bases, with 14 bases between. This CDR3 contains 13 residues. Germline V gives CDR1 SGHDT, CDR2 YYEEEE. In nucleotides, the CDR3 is TGTGCCAGCAGCTTCCCTCTAAATTATCAGCAGTTCTTC. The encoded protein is CASSFPLNYQQFF.